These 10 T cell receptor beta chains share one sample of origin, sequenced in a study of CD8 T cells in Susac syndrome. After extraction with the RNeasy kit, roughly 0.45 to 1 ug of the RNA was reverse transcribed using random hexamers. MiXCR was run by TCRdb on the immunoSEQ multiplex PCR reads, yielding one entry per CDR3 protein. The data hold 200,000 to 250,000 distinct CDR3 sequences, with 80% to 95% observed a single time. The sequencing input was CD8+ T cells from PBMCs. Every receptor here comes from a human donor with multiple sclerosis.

CDR3 sequence: CASSLVGPGPDTQYF. CDR3 coding DNA: TGTGCCAGCAGCTTAGTAGGGCCAGGCCCAGATACGCAGTATTTT. This rearrangement joins TRBV7-9 to TRBJ2-3; no clear D gene. V was shortened by 1 base and J by 4 bases, with 12 bases between the two germline ends. Germline V gene lookup returns CDR1 SEHNR and CDR2 FQNEAQ (reference sequence). The CDR3 extends over 15 amino acids.

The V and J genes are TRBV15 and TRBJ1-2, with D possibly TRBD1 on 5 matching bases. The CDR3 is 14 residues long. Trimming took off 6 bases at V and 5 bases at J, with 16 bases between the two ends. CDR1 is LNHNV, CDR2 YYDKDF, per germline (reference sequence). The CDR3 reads CATSARRAEYGYTF. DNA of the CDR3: TGTGCCACCAGTGCGCGCAGGGCGGAGTATGGCTACACCTTC.

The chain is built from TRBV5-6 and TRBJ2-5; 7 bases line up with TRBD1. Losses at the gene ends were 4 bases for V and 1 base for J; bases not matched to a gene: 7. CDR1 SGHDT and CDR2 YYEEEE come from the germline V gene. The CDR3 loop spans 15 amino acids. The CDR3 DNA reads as TGTGCCAGCAGCCACAACCGGGACAGCCAAGAGACCCAGTACTTC. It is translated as CASSHNRDSQETQYF.

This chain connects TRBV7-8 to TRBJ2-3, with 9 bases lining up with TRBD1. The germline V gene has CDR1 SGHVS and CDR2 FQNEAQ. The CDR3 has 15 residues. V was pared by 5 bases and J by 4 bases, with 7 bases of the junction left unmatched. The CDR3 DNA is TGTGCCAGCAGCCCGGGACAGGGCTGGGCAGATACGCAGTATTTT. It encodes CASSPGQGWADTQYF.

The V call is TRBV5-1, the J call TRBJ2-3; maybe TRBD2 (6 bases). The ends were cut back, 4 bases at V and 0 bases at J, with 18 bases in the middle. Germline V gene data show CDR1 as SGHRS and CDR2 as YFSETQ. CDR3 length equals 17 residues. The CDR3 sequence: CASSIIPGATSTDTQYF. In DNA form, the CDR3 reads TGCGCCAGCAGCATTATTCCGGGAGCTACTAGCACAGATACGCAGTATTTT.

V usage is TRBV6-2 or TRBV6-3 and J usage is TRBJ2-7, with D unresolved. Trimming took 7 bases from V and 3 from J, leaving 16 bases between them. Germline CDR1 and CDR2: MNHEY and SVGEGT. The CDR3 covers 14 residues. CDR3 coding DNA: TGTGCCAGCACCCTCCCCGAAAGGGACTACGAGCAGTACTTC. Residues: CASTLPERDYEQYF.

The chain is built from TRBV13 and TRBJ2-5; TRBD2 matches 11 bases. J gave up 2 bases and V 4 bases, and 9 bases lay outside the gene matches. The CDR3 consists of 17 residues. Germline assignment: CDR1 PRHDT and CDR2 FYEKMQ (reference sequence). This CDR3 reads CASSSPSVAGGQETQYF. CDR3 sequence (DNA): TGTGCCAGCAGCTCCCCTTCCGTAGCGGGGGGGCAAGAGACCCAGTACTTC.

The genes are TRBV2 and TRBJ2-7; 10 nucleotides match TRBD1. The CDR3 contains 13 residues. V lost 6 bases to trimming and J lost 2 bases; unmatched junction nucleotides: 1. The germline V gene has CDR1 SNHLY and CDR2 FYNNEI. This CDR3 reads CASRGTGAYEQYF. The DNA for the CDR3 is TGTGCCAGCAGGGGGACAGGGGCCTACGAGCAGTACTTC.

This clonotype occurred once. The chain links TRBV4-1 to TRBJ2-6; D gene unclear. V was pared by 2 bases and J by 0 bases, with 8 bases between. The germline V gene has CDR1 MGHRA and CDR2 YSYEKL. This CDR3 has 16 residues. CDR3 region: CASSQLTVSGANVLTF. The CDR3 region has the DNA TGCGCCAGCAGCCAATTGACGGTCTCTGGGGCCAACGTCCTGACTTTC.

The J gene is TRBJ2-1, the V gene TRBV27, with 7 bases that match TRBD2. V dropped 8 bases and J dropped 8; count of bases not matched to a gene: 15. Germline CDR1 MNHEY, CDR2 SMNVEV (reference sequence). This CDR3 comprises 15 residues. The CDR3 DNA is TGTGCCAGCCAGTTACTGGGGGGGGGTAGCGATGAGCAGTTCTTC. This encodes CASQLLGGGSDEQFF.